These 21 T cell receptor beta chains share one sample of origin, sequenced in a study of cytomegalovirus exposure and HLA in healthy donors. PCR involved 60 Vbeta and 13 Jbeta primers. The repertoire was sequenced with immunoSEQ multiplex PCR; TCRdb's copy has only in-frame clones and lacks some. In the table there are about 130,000 clones, roughly 80% of which are singletons. Sequencing was carried out using PBMCs. These receptors were taken from a woman aged 50 to 60 in good health and CMV-seropositive.

CDR3 residues: CAISEPGQGTAPEAFF. DNA of the CDR3: TGTGCCATCAGTGAGCCTGGACAGGGGACTGCCCCTGAAGCTTTCTTT. The chain has TRBV10-3 and TRBJ1-1, with 9 bases that match TRBD1. Germline trimming cut 2 bases from V and 6 bases from J; bases unmatched to any gene: 10. Germline V lookup: CDR1 ENHRY, CDR2 SYGVKD. The CDR3 runs 16 residues.

This clone has a handful of counts. As DNA, the CDR3 is TGTGCCTGGAGTGTAATGGGGCACCTGAACACTGAAGCTTTCTTT. Translation gives CAWSVMGHLNTEAFF. This chain joins TRBV30 and TRBJ1-1, with a weak D call TRBD1 (5 bases). With 0 bases removed from V and 0 bases from J, the gap between germline ends came to 11 bases. Germline loops: CDR1 GTSNPN, CDR2 SVGIG (reference sequence). The CDR3 consists of 15 residues.

The chain couples TRBV4-3 to TRBJ2-3; 7 positions match TRBD1. Per germline, CDR1 LGHNA and CDR2 YSLEER. The V segment lost 1 base and the J segment 7 bases; nucleotides outside the gene matches: 11. The CDR3 is made up of 16 amino acids. Written as DNA, the CDR3 is TGCGCCAGCAGCCAAGTAGCTTCCGCAGGGGGTAATACGCAGTATTTT. This codes for CASSQVASAGGNTQYF.

J is TRBJ2-7 and V is TRBV7-9; D is undetermined. V was clipped by 2 bases and J by 2 bases, with 10 bases between them. This CDR3 has 14 residues. The germline V gene encodes CDR1 SEHNR and CDR2 FQNEAQ (reference sequence). CDR3 residues: CASSLPSVPYEQYF. CDR3 coding DNA: TGTGCCAGCAGCTTACCGAGCGTACCCTACGAGCAGTACTTC.

The chain is built from TRBV7-6 and TRBJ2-7; TRBD1 matches at 9 bases. CDR1 and CDR2 from the germline V gene are SGHVS and FNYEAQ. This CDR3 has 15 residues. The ends lost 1 base at V and 1 base at J; junction bases unmatched: 2. The CDR3 loop reads CASSLVGTGSYEQYF. The CDR3, as DNA: TGTGCCAGCAGCTTAGTCGGGACAGGGTCCTACGAGCAGTACTTC. The entire variable domain, with the rest obtained from reference TRBV7-6 and TRBJ2-7, is as follows: GAGVSQSPRYKVTKRGQDVALRCDPISGHVSLYWYRQALGQGPEFLTYFNYEAQQDKSGLPNDRFSAERPEGSISTLTIQRTEQRDSAMYRCASSLVGTGSYEQYFGPGTRLTVT.

The chain employs TRBV6-1 and TRBJ2-7; 8 bases align to TRBD1. V shed 7 bases, J shed 0 bases, and the junction held 5 bases outside the gene matches. The CDR3 has 14 amino acids. Germline V lookup: CDR1 MNHNS, CDR2 SASEGT. In DNA, the CDR3 is TGTGCCAGCATGAGGGACAGGTCCTCCTACGAGCAGTACTTC. Residues: CASMRDRSSYEQYF.

The chain uses TRBV13 and TRBJ2-7; the D gene is possibly TRBD2 (5 bases). Germline V gives CDR1 PRHDT, CDR2 FYEKMQ (reference sequence). The CDR3 contains 14 residues. V dropped 0 bases and J dropped 4 bases, with 10 bases sitting between them. CDR3 loop: CASSLGLRGYEQYF. In DNA, the CDR3 is TGTGCCAGCAGCTTAGGGCTCCGCGGGTACGAGCAGTACTTC.

The chain uses TRBV11-3 and TRBJ2-1; 7 bases are shared with TRBD2. The CDR3 loop spans 15 amino acids. Germline V CDR1 and CDR2: SGHNT, YENEEA. The V and J ends lost 5 bases and 8 bases, in that order; junction bases with no gene match: 12. The DNA for the CDR3 is TGTGCCAGCAGCGCCGGGACTACGAGGGGCCATGAGCAGTTCTTC. Translated, it gives CASSAGTTRGHEQFF.

The rearrangement links TRBV2 to TRBJ2-6; 8 nucleotides align to TRBD1. With V trimmed by 4 bases and J by 2 bases, 7 bases remained unmatched. The CDR3 consists of 17 residues. Germline-derived CDR1 and CDR2 are SNHLY and FYNNEI. The CDR3 region is CASSGQGLLAGANVLTF. The CDR3 DNA sequence: TGTGCCAGCAGTGGACAGGGGCTGCTAGCTGGGGCCAACGTCCTGACTTTC. Variable domain in full (rest from reference TRBV2 and TRBJ2-6): EPEVTQTPSHQVTQMGQEVILRCVPISNHLYFYWYRQILGQKVEFLVSFYNNEISEKSEIFDDQFSVERPDGSNFTLKIRSTKLEDSAMYFCASSGQGLLAGANVLTFGAGSRLTVL.

This clone showed up just a few times. The chain uses TRBV5-1 and TRBJ2-2; the match to TRBD2 covers 8 bases. V shed 4 bases and J 0 bases; nucleotides not matched to a gene: 5. The CDR3 has 16 amino acids. Germline V gives CDR1 SGHRS, CDR2 YFSETQ. The CDR3 DNA sequence: TGCGCCAGCAGCGTTCTAGCGGGTACGAACACCGGGGAGCTGTTTTTT. Its translation: CASSVLAGTNTGELFF.

V gene TRBV11-2 combines with J gene TRBJ2-1; weak D call: TRBD2 (6 bases). CDR3 length equals 15 residues. The V end lost 2 bases, the J end lost 6 bases, and 14 bases lay between the germline ends. CDR1 is SGHAT, CDR2 FQNNGV, per germline. The CDR3 DNA reads TGTGCCAGCAGCTTACATATCCGGGACTCCAATGAGCAGTTCTTC. This codes for CASSLHIRDSNEQFF.

The chain uses TRBV13 and TRBJ2-2; the D gene is possibly TRBD2 (6 bases). The CDR3 covers 15 residues. The V end was cut by 6 bases, the J end by 3 bases, with 14 bases between. Germline V lookup: CDR1 PRHDT, CDR2 FYEKMQ (reference sequence). Here the CDR3 reads CASSSSGTHTGELFF. Here the CDR3 DNA reads TGTGCCAGCAGTTCCTCCGGGACTCACACCGGGGAGCTGTTTTTT.

A few counts support this clone. The rearrangement links TRBV11-2 to TRBJ2-7; possible D gene TRBD2, 6 bases. Germline-derived CDR1 and CDR2 are SGHAT and FQNNGV. The CDR3 sequence is 17 residues long. Trimming removed 0 bases from V and 4 bases from J, with 19 bases in between. The CDR3 DNA reads as TGTGCCAGCAGCTTAGATGGGGCGGGACCGCCCCCGTACGAGCAGTACTTC. This encodes CASSLDGAGPPPYEQYF. Supplemented by reference TRBV11-2 and TRBJ2-7, the full variable domain reads EAGVAQSPRYKIIEKRQSVAFWCNPISGHATLYWYQQILGQGPKLLIQFQNNGVVDDSQLPKDRFSAERLKGVDSTLKIQPAKLEDSAVYLCASSLDGAGPPPYEQYFGPGTRLTVT.

The chain has TRBV4-2 and TRBJ1-1, with 10 bases identical to TRBD1. V shed 4 bases, J shed 1 base, and the junction held 3 bases outside the gene matches. The V gene's germline CDR1 is LGHNA and CDR2 YNFKEQ. The CDR3 has 15 amino acids. In DNA, the CDR3 is TGTGCCAGCAGCCCTCGGGACAGGGGGAACACTGAAGCTTTCTTT. It translates to CASSPRDRGNTEAFF.

This rearrangement joins TRBV4-2 to TRBJ1-1; maybe TRBD1 (6 bases). In germline, CDR1 is LGHNA, CDR2 YNFKEQ. The V and J ends lost 1 base and 7 bases respectively, with 13 bases between them. The CDR3 sequence is 14 residues long. In nucleotides, the CDR3 is TGTGCCAGCAGCCAAGCTAGGGGGTCCGGTGAAGCTTTCTTT. It is translated as CASSQARGSGEAFF.

The J gene is TRBJ2-5, the V gene TRBV5-1; 7 nucleotides align to TRBD2. Germline lookup yields CDR1 SGHRS and CDR2 YFSETQ. This CDR3 region has 15 residues. J was trimmed by 1 base and V by 4 bases; bases with no gene match: 7. The CDR3 is CASSPGTTLQETQYF. CDR3 nucleotide sequence: TGCGCCAGCAGCCCCGGGACTACACTCCAAGAGACCCAGTACTTC. The complete variable domain, with remaining parts taken from reference TRBV5-1 and TRBJ2-5, reads KAGVTQTPRYLIKTRGQQVTLSCSPISGHRSVSWYQQTPGQGLQFLFEYFSETQRNKGNFPGRFSGRQFSNSRSEMNVSTLELGDSALYLCASSPGTTLQETQYFGPGTRLLVL.

This rearrangement joins TRBV6-6 to TRBJ2-1; D is undetermined. V shed 2 bases and J shed 5 bases, with 4 bases lying between them. The CDR3 consists of 12 residues. Germline CDR1 is MNHNY and CDR2 is SVGAGI (reference sequence). As DNA, the CDR3 is TGTGCCAGCAGTTACCCAGACAATGAGCAGTTCTTC. Translated: CASSYPDNEQFF.

In the case of this clone: At the DNA level, this CDR3 is encoded by other sequences in the same sample as well. This chain links TRBV5-1 with TRBJ1-2; TRBD1 is a possible D gene (6 bases). This CDR3 has 12 residues. Germline assignment: CDR1 SGHRS and CDR2 YFSETQ. V was trimmed by 5 bases and J by 5 bases, leaving 10 bases between them. CDR3 nucleotides: TGCGCCAGCAGTCTACAGGGATATGGCTACACCTTC. This gives the protein CASSLQGYGYTF.

The chain carries TRBV5-1 and TRBJ2-6; TRBD1 agrees at 10 bases. CDR1 is SGHRS and CDR2 is YFSETQ in the germline V gene. The V gene end was trimmed by 4 bases and the J gene end by 2 bases; junction bases not matched to a gene: 9. CDR3 length equals 18 residues. DNA of the CDR3: TGCGCCAGCAGCAAGGGACAGGGGAACGTCGCTGGGGCCAACGTCCTGACTTTC. This codes for CASSKGQGNVAGANVLTF.

This chain uses TRBV27 with TRBJ1-1; 8 positions agree with TRBD1. Germline loops: CDR1 MNHEY, CDR2 SMNVEV (reference sequence). The V segment lost 2 bases and the J segment 4 bases; nucleotides outside the gene matches: 0. The CDR3 contains 13 residues. The CDR3: CASSLDRGTEAFF. The CDR3 nucleotides are TGTGCCAGCAGTTTAGACAGGGGCACTGAAGCTTTCTTT.

Concerning this clone itself: Other DNA sequences in the same sample also yield this CDR3. The chain combines TRBV7-3 with TRBJ2-1; 9 nucleotides align to TRBD2. V shed 3 bases, J shed 2 bases, and the junction held 2 bases outside the gene matches. CDR3 length: 15 residues. The germline V gene encodes CDR1 SGHTA and CDR2 FQGTGA. This chain's CDR3 is CASSLAGGPYNEQFF. For the CDR3, the DNA is TGTGCCAGCAGCTTGGCGGGGGGGCCCTACAATGAGCAGTTCTTC. Filled out from reference TRBV7-3 and TRBJ2-1, the complete variable domain reads GAGVSQTPSNKVTEKGKYVELRCDPISGHTALYWYRQSLGQGPEFLIYFQGTGAADDSGLPNDRFFAVRPEGSVSTLKIQRTERGDSAVYLCASSLAGGPYNEQFFGPGTRLTVL.